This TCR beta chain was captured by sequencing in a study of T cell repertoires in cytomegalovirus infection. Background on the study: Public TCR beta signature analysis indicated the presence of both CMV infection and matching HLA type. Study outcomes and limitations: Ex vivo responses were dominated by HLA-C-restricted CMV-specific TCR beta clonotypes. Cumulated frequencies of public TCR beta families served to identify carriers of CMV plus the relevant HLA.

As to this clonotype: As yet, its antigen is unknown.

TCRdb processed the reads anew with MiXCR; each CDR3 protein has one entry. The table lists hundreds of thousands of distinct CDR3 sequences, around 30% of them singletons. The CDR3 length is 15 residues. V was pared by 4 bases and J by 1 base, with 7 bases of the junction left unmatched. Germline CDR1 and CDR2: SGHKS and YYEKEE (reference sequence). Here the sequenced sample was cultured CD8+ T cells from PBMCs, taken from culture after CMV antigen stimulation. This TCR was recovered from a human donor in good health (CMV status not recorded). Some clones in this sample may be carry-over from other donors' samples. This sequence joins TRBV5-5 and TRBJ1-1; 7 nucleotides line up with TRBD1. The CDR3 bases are TGTGCCAGCAGCAGATACAGGGGTGCGAACACTGAAGCTTTCTTT. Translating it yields CASSRYRGANTEAFF.